Listed below are T cell receptor beta chains from one sample, sequenced in a study of blood T cell repertoires in COVID-19. TCRdb's copy holds only in-frame clones and misses some; the assay was immunoSEQ multiplex PCR. The table has about 260,000 clones, around 84% seen once; the top ten hold approximately 4%. What was sequenced was peripheral blood. These receptors all come from a man aged 55 to 70 with acute or convalescent COVID-19. Both conserved end residues are part of each CDR3. Fields, in order: D gene, clone size, V gene, J gene, CDR3 protein, CDR3 DNA. A D gene is named only where the DNA matches it firmly. The size of a clone is reported for some rows only, either as once, few or many, or as a class for expanded clones.

TRBD1	once	TRBV9	TRBJ1-4	CASSPRTGKGNEKLFF	TGTGCCAGCAGCCCCCGGACAGGGAAGGGTAATGAAAAACTGTTTTTT
-	-	TRBV10-3	TRBJ1-1	CATTANTEAFF	TGTGCCACGACAGCGAACACTGAAGCTTTCTTT
-	-	TRBV5-4	TRBJ2-2	CASSSRGYVRGANTGELFF	TGTGCCAGCAGCTCGAGGGGGTACGTCAGGGGGGCGAACACCGGGGAGCTGTTTTTT
-	few	TRBV7-3	TRBJ2-1	CASSSDYAEQFF	TGTGCCAGCAGCTCAGACTACGCTGAGCAGTTCTTC
-	-	TRBV7-3	TRBJ2-2	CASSSYGGSNTGELFF	TGTGCCAGCAGCTCCTACGGGGGTTCGAACACCGGGGAGCTGTTTTTT
-	once	TRBV2	TRBJ2-1	CASCKLRYEQFF	TGTGCCAGCTGTAAGTTGAGATATGAGCAGTTCTTC
-	-	TRBV20-1	TRBJ1-1	CSASPGAEAFF	TGCAGTGCTAGTCCCGGGGCTGAAGCTTTCTTT
-	-	TRBV4-2	TRBJ2-2	CASSQGRSTGELFF	TGTGCCAGCAGCCAAGGGAGGTCCACCGGGGAGCTGTTTTTT
-	-	TRBV5-1	TRBJ2-3	CASSLASLAIDTQYF	TGCGCCAGCAGCTTGGCCAGTCTAGCAATAGATACGCAGTATTTT
-	-	TRBV9	TRBJ2-2	CASSLNTGELFF	TGTGCCAGCAGCCTGAACACCGGGGAGCTGTTTTTT
TRBD1	-	TRBV6-2/TRBV6-3	TRBJ1-1	CASSYNRGGEAFF	TGTGCCAGCAGTTACAACAGGGGTGGAGAGGCTTTCTTT
TRBD2	-	TRBV9	TRBJ2-1	CASGERGSSYNEQFF	TGTGCCAGCGGAGAGCGGGGCAGCTCCTACAATGAGCAGTTCTTC
TRBD1	-	TRBV6-5	TRBJ1-6	CASSLQGLGTLHF	TGTGCCAGCAGTCTACAGGGGTTAGGCACCCTCCACTTT
-	-	TRBV11-2	TRBJ2-3	CASSLDLVTPQYF	TGTGCCAGCAGCTTAGATTTGGTCACACCGCAGTATTTT
-	few	TRBV5-6	TRBJ2-7	CASSDRLSYEQYF	TGTGCCAGCAGCGACAGGCTTAGCTACGAGCAGTACTTC
TRBD1	-	TRBV6-6	TRBJ1-3	CASSYSGQIGYTIYF	TGTGCCAGCAGTTACTCGGGACAGATCGGCTACACCATATATTTT